The rows below give T cell receptor beta chains drawn from one sample of a study of blood T cell repertoires in COVID-19. The data were produced by immunoSEQ multiplex PCR, yet TCRdb's version contains in-frame clones alone and is incomplete. Among a few hundred thousand clones, approximately 78% were seen once, and the ten largest hold less than 9.5%. Sequenced: peripheral blood. The receptors here all came from a woman of 80 years or more with COVID-19, enrolled during active disease. The CDR3 runs from the conserved cysteine through the conserved F or W. The D gene is left open where the match is weak. The listing skips clone size in some rows; elsewhere it reads once, few, many or a size class.

d_call	v_call	j_call	clone_size	cdr3_nt	cdr3_aa
-	TRBV7-8	TRBJ2-4	-	TGTGCCAGCAGCTTGGGCAGCTACATTCAGTACTTC	CASSLGSYIQYF
-	TRBV6-5	TRBJ2-5	-	TGTGCCAGCAGTTACTCGGCGTACCCAGGGGAGACCCAGTACTTC	CASSYSAYPGETQYF
TRBD2	TRBV4-1	TRBJ2-1	-	TGCGCCAGCAGTAATAGGGGACTAGCGCGGGGTGAGCAGTTCTTC	CASSNRGLARGEQFF
-	TRBV5-6	TRBJ1-3	-	TGTGCCAGCAGCGTGAACAGGGACACCATATATTTT	CASSVNRDTIYF
-	TRBV6-2/TRBV6-3	TRBJ1-1	few	TGTGCCAGCAGTAAACCCGGACTGGTAGCTTTCTTT	CASSKPGLVAFF
TRBD2	TRBV30	TRBJ2-1	few	TGTGCCTGGAGTCGACTAGCGGATACAAATGAGCAGTTCTTC	CAWSRLADTNEQFF
-	TRBV5-1	TRBJ1-1	-	TGCGCCAGCAGCCGATACCAGGGGAGCACTGAAGCTTTCTTT	CASSRYQGSTEAFF
-	TRBV28	TRBJ1-2	-	TGTGCCATCAACTTGGAGGGCGGCTACACCTTC	CAINLEGGYTF
-	TRBV1	TRBJ1-4	-	TGCACCAGCAGGGAAACAGGGGGGAGGGCTGAAAAACTGTTTTTT	CTSRETGGRAEKLFF
TRBD1	TRBV11-3	TRBJ2-3	-	TGTGCCAGCAGCTTAGGGGGGACAGGCACAGATACGCAGTATTTT	CASSLGGTGTDTQYF
TRBD1	TRBV14	TRBJ1-1	-	TGTGCCAGCAGCCAAGCCAACAGGGGAAACACTGAAGCTTTCTTT	CASSQANRGNTEAFF
-	TRBV7-8	TRBJ1-1	many	TGTGCCAGCAGCTTAGAAGGAAGGGGCAGAGGGAACACTGAAGCTTTCTTT	CASSLEGRGRGNTEAFF
-	TRBV6-5	TRBJ1-1	-	TGTGCCAGCAGTTACTCGGGGGCGCGGGACACTGAAGCTTTCTTT	CASSYSGARDTEAFF
-	TRBV30	TRBJ1-6	few	TGTGCCTGGAAGGGCAGGGCCCGGTCACCCCTCCACTTT	CAWKGRARSPLHF
TRBD1	TRBV2	TRBJ2-2	-	TGTGCCAGCAGTGAAGCGCTTGGGACAGGGACCGGGGAGCTGTTTTTT	CASSEALGTGTGELFF
-	TRBV30	TRBJ1-1	-	TGTGCCTGGAGAGTAGGGGCCAAGGGGAACACTGAAGCTTTCTTT	CAWRVGAKGNTEAFF
-	TRBV5-4	TRBJ1-4	-	TGTGCCAGCAGTCTGGGAGGAAGGGAGGGTGAAAAACTGTTTTTT	CASSLGGREGEKLFF
TRBD1	TRBV7-8	TRBJ1-6	-	TGTGCCAGCAGCCTCGGACAGGGGGCTACACCCCTCCACTTT	CASSLGQGATPLHF
TRBD1	TRBV6-2/TRBV6-3	TRBJ1-2	-	TGTGCCAGCAGTCAACCTACAGGGGAATTGGGCTATGGCTACACCTTC	CASSQPTGELGYGYTF
TRBD2	TRBV7-2	TRBJ2-3	-	TGTGCCAGCAGCTTATCCCTAGCGGGCTCAGATACGCAGTATTTT	CASSLSLAGSDTQYF
TRBD2	TRBV11-2	TRBJ2-1	-	TGTGCCAGCATTCCAACCGGACTAGCCTCCTACAATGAGCAGTTCTTC	CASIPTGLASYNEQFF
-	TRBV21-1	TRBJ2-7	-	TGTGCCAGCAGCAAAAGCGCCAGGGGTACCTACGAGCAGTACTTC	CASSKSARGTYEQYF
TRBD2	TRBV11-2	TRBJ2-1	-	TGTGCCAGCAGCTTAGAGGGTGCGGGGGGTGAGCAGTTCTTC	CASSLEGAGGEQFF
TRBD1	TRBV5-1	TRBJ1-5	-	TGCGCCAGCAGCTCGGGACAGGTCAATCAGCCCCAGCATTTT	CASSSGQVNQPQHF